Only one count was recorded for the clone carrying this TCR beta chain. This sample is part of a study of T cell changes during pregnancy in multiple sclerosis. Sequencing used immunoSEQ multiplex PCR; TCRdb keeps in-frame clones, though not all of them. The sample lists approximately 45,000 clones; 92% were seen once. The origin of this receptor is a female donor in good health, enrolled as a control in a pregnancy study. The material sequenced was CD4+ T cells from peripheral blood mononuclear cells, taken in the second trimester of pregnancy.

CDR3 DNA sequence: TGTGCCAGCAGCTTGACAGGGGGCGCTTGGACTGAAGCTTTCTTT. As protein: CASSLTGGAWTEAFF. The chain uses TRBV9 and TRBJ1-1; 10 bases map to TRBD1. CDR3 length: 15 residues. Germline loops: CDR1 SGDLS, CDR2 YYNGEE. V lost 4 bases, J lost 5 bases, and 8 bases stayed unmatched.